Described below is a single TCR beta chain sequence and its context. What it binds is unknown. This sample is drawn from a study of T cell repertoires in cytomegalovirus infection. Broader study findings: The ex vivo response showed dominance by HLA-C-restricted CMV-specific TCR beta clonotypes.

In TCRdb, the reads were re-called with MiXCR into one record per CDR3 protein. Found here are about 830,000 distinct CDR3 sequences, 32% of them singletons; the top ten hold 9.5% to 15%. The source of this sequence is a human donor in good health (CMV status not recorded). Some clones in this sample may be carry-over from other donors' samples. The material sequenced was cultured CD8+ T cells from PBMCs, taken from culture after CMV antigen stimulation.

The CDR3 nucleotides are TGTGCCAGGCCCGGGACAAATTACGAGCAGTACTTC. Translation: CARPGTNYEQYF. This chain uses TRBV6-6 with TRBJ2-7; D perhaps matches TRBD1 (6 bases). The CDR3 has 12 residues. Germline V gene data show CDR1 as MNHNY and CDR2 as SVGAGI (reference sequence). V lost 9 bases and J lost 4, with 13 bases in between.